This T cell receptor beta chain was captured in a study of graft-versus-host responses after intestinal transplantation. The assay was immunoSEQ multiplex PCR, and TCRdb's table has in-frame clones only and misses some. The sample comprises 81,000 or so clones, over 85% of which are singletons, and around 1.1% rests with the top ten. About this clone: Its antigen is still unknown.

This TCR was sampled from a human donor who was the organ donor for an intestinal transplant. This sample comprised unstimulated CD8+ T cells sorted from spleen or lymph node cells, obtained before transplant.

CDR3 sequence reads: CAWDRGRRGYTF. CDR3 nucleotides: TGTGCCTGGGACAGGGGCCGAAGGGGCTACACCTTC. This rearrangement joins TRBV30 to TRBJ1-2; TRBD1 matches 8 bases. V shed 5 bases, J shed 8 bases, and the junction held 7 bases outside the gene matches. CDR1 and CDR2 from the germline V gene are GTSNPN and SVGIG (reference sequence). The CDR3 covers 12 residues.